This T cell receptor beta chain was recorded in a study of blood T cell repertoires in COVID-19. Germline V lookup: CDR1 SGHAT, CDR2 FQNNGV. Trimming shortened V by 2 bases and J by 7 bases, and 14 bases separated the two germline ends. CDR3 size: 14 residues. Generated by immunoSEQ multiplex PCR, the TCRdb table keeps only in-frame clones and is missing some. The data show hundreds of thousands of clones, around 89% seen once. Participants had their cohort set by participant-reported clinical history. The V call is TRBV11-2, the J call TRBJ1-1, with D tentatively TRBD1 (6 bases). This sequence originates from a woman in her twenties or thirties who had recovered from COVID-19. Sequenced sample: PBMCs or T cells enriched from blood (not recorded which). The CDR3 protein is CASSLTLTDSEAFF. In nucleotides, the CDR3 is TGTGCCAGCAGCTTAACTTTAACGGACAGTGAAGCTTTCTTT.